This TCR beta chain was sequenced for a study of blood T cells in healthy people across ages. This CDR3 has 17 amino acids. The V and J ends lost 5 bases and 4 bases respectively, with 23 bases between them. CDR1 and CDR2 from the germline V gene are SEHNR and FQNEAQ (reference sequence). It was with a sample-barcoded 5' primer and a J-beta primer mix that a second PCR of roughly 7 to 12 cycles was run. Each CDR3 protein gets one entry after TCRdb re-called the 5' RACE reads with MiXCR. The sample yields 1 million or so distinct CDR3 sequences, approximately 26% seen once. This sample also appeared in a second study, on T cells of mothers and their children. That report notes: For each mother, over 8 million TCR beta CDR3 reads were obtained, and for each child, a few million.

The specimen sequenced was blood. The clonotype comes from a girl aged 2 to 9 in good health. The rearrangement links TRBV7-9 to TRBJ2-5; D might be TRBD1 or TRBD2, each matching 5 bases. In nucleotides, the CDR3 is TGTGCCAGCAGCCGTCCGGGGTTTTCGAAAAGGGGAGAGACCCAGTACTTC. This sequence encodes CASSRPGFSKRGETQYF.